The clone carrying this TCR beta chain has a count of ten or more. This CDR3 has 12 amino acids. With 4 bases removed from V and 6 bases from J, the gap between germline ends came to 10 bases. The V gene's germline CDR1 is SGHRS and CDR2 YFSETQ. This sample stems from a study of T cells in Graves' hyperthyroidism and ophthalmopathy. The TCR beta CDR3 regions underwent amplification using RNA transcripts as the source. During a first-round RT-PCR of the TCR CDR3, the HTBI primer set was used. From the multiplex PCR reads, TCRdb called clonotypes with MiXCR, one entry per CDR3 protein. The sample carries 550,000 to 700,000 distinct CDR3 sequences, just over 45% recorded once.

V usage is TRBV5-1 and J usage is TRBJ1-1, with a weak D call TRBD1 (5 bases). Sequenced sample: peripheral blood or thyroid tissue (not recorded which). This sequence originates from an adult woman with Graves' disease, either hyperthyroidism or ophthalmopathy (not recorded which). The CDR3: CASSEGEAEAFF. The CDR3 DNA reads TGCGCCAGCAGCGAAGGGGAGGCTGAAGCTTTCTTT.